The 30 T cell receptor beta chains reported below all come from one sample, sequenced in a study of T-cell reconstitution after alpha-beta-depleted transplantation in children. During its preparation, the TCRbeta library received unique molecular identifiers. MiXCR was run by TCRdb on the PCR reads, yielding one entry per CDR3 protein. The repertoire holds more than 500,000 distinct CDR3 sequences, with around 10% as singletons. The source was PBMCs, mostly from graft donor cells, collected 180 days after TCRalphabeta/CD19-depleted stem cell transplant. Every receptor here comes from a female patient between 2 and 15 years old who had a stem cell transplant for aplastic anemia, so the T cells may come from the graft donor.

This clonotype has a handful of counts. In DNA, the CDR3 is TGCAGACCCAAAGGCCCTAACTATGGCTACACCTTC. It yields the protein CRPKGPNYGYTF. This chain connects TRBV20-1 to TRBJ1-2; D unclear. Germline-derived CDR1 and CDR2 are DFQATT and SNEGSKA (reference sequence). The CDR3 contains 12 residues.

The CDR3 spells CASSEFRTSGDEQFF. CDR3 nucleotide sequence: TGCGCCAGCAGTGAGTTCAGGACTAGCGGTGATGAGCAGTTCTTC. This rearrangement joins TRBV10-1 to TRBJ2-1, with 10 bases identical to TRBD2. The CDR3 length is 15 residues. Germline assignment: CDR1 WNHNN and CDR2 SYGVQD (reference sequence). Trimming removed 1 base from V and 8 bases from J; junction bases left unmatched: 5.

This clonotype was detected ten times or more. The chain combines TRBV20-1 with TRBJ2-5; D remains unclear. CDR3 length: 15 amino acids. Germline CDR1 DFQATT, CDR2 SNEGSKA (reference sequence). Trimming shortened V by 3 bases and J by 5 bases, and 19 bases separated the two germline ends. DNA for the CDR3: TGCAGTGCTAGGCAACCCCTCGTGGGCCCGGAGACCCAGTACTTC. Its protein product is CSARQPLVGPETQYF.

The V call is TRBV7-2, the J call TRBJ2-7, with TRBD2 identical over 9 bases. This CDR3 has 16 residues. Germline assignment: CDR1 SGHTA and CDR2 FQGNSA. Trimming took 2 bases from V and 2 from J; bases not matched to a gene: 7. The CDR3 sequence is CASSLRSGGITYEQYF. The DNA for the CDR3 is TGTGCCAGCAGCTTAAGGAGCGGGGGGATTACCTACGAGCAGTACTTC. The full variable domain, its missing parts supplied by reference TRBV7-2 and TRBJ2-7, is GAGVSQSPSNKVTEKGKDVELRCDPISGHTALYWYRQSLGQGLEFLIYFQGNSAPDKSGLPSDRFSAERTGGSVSTLTIQRTQQEDSAVYLCASSLRSGGITYEQYFGPGTRLTVT.

This clonotype showed up just a few times. The rearrangement uses TRBV25-1 and TRBJ1-1, with D perhaps TRBD1 (5 bases). The CDR3 runs to 15 residues. Germline V gives CDR1 MGHDK, CDR2 SYGVNS. The V gene lost 3 bases and the J gene lost 1 base, with 12 bases spanning the gap. The CDR3 region is CASSDHGTGNTEAFF. CDR3 nucleotides: TGTGCCAGCAGTGATCATGGGACGGGGAACACTGAAGCTTTCTTT.

The chain links TRBV12-3 or TRBV12-4 to TRBJ1-1, with D perhaps TRBD1 (5 bases). V lost 3 bases to trimming and J lost 0 bases, with 11 bases between them. The CDR3 contains 15 residues. The CDR3 sequence: CASSFPGALNTEAFF. DNA of the CDR3: TGTGCCAGCAGTTTCCCCGGGGCGTTGAACACTGAAGCTTTCTTT.

A few counts support this clonotype. V is TRBV15 and J is TRBJ1-2; 7 nucleotides match TRBD1. Germline lookup yields CDR1 LNHNV and CDR2 YYDKDF (reference sequence). The J segment lost 14 bases and the V segment lost 1 base, leaving 4 bases of the junction unmatched. The CDR3 spans 11 residues. The CDR3: CATSRGPGQTF. In nucleotides, the CDR3 is TGTGCCACCAGCAGAGGACCGGGACAGACCTTC.

The sample holds one count of this clonotype. One junction end disagrees with the germline gene, perhaps due to a read error. V is TRBV9 and J is TRBJ2-1; 9 bases are shared with TRBD2. This CDR3 is built from 16 residues. Germline V lookup: CDR1 SGDLS, CDR2 YYNGEE. CDR3 nucleotide sequence: TGTGCCATCAGCGTAAGAAGTCTAGCGGGATCAAATGAGCAGTTCTTC. Protein sequence: CAISVRSLAGSNEQFF.

The CDR3 sequence is CSARVYGGYNSPLHF. The CDR3, as DNA: TGCAGTGCTAGAGTTTATGGGGGGTATAATTCACCCCTCCACTTT. The chain combines TRBV20-1 with TRBJ1-6, with D tentatively TRBD1 (5 bases). Per the germline V gene, CDR1 is DFQATT and CDR2 is SNEGSKA (reference sequence). CDR3 size: 15 residues. V dropped 1 base and J dropped 4 bases, with 11 bases sitting between them.

This chain joins TRBV6-2 or TRBV6-3 and TRBJ1-1, with D unresolved. This CDR3 region has 15 residues. Germline values: CDR1 MNHEY, CDR2 SVGEGT. V shed 0 bases and J shed 0 bases, with 8 bases lying between them. The CDR3 bases are TGTGCCAGCAGTTACTCGAGGCGGTTGAACACTGAAGCTTTCTTT. Protein: CASSYSRRLNTEAFF.

This clonotype came up a few times. V usage is TRBV4-3 and J usage is TRBJ2-1, with TRBD2 matching 14 bases. Unmatched junction bases numbered 9, after V lost 1 base and J lost 4 bases. The germline V gene has CDR1 LGHNA and CDR2 YSLEER. This CDR3 spans 19 amino acids. CDR3 residues: CASSQVIGLAGGRYNEQFF. CDR3 coding DNA: TGCGCCAGCAGCCAAGTTATTGGACTAGCGGGAGGTAGATACAATGAGCAGTTCTTC.

This clonotype occurred a few times. The chain links TRBV20-1 to TRBJ2-1; 15 bases line up with TRBD2. The germline gives CDR1 DFQATT, CDR2 SNEGSKA (reference sequence). This CDR3 has 18 amino acids. V lost 4 bases, J lost 1 base, and 8 bases stayed unmatched. The CDR3: CSANGLAGGPGSYNEQFF. The CDR3, as DNA: TGCAGTGCTAACGGACTAGCGGGAGGGCCGGGTTCCTACAATGAGCAGTTCTTC.

The chain uses TRBV6-5 and TRBJ2-3; tentative D call: TRBD1 (5 bases). CDR3 size: 16 residues. Germline loops: CDR1 MNHEY, CDR2 SVGAGI. The ends were cut back, 3 bases at V and 1 base at J, with 14 bases in the middle. The CDR3 here is CASSYYPGPRTDTQYF. The CDR3 region has the DNA TGTGCCAGCAGTTATTATCCAGGGCCCCGCACAGATACGCAGTATTTT.

The sample holds a few counts of this clonotype. At one of its ends the junction is not consistent with the germline gene, which may arise from a read error. J is TRBJ2-6 and V is TRBV5-1, with TRBD1 matching 7 bases. The CDR3 runs to 15 residues. Germline V gives CDR1 SGHRS, CDR2 YFSETQ. CDR3 nucleotide sequence: TGCGCCAGCAGCCAAGGGGGCGCTGGGGCCAACGGCCTGACTTTC. This sequence encodes CASSQGGAGANGLTF.

This rearrangement joins TRBV27 to TRBJ2-3; the match to TRBD2 covers 14 bases. Losses at the gene ends were 2 bases for V and 6 bases for J; bases not matched to a gene: 7. In germline, CDR1 is MNHEY, CDR2 SMNVEV (reference sequence). CDR3 size: 17 residues. This CDR3 reads CASSLPLTSGRVDTQYF. The DNA of the CDR3 is TGTGCCAGCAGTTTACCCCTGACTAGCGGGAGGGTTGATACGCAGTATTTT.

The chain couples TRBV12-3 or TRBV12-4 to TRBJ2-1, with TRBD1 as a possible D gene (5 bases). The CDR3 extends over 16 amino acids. Trimming shortened V by 0 bases and J by 0 bases, and 9 bases separated the two germline ends. DNA of the CDR3: TGTGCCAGCAGTTTAGCAGGGGTCCCCTCCTACAATGAGCAGTTCTTC. This encodes CASSLAGVPSYNEQFF.

In its sample, this clonotype was seen many times. The chain employs TRBV4-3 and TRBJ2-5; tentatively, D is TRBD1 (5 bases). The germline CDR1 and CDR2 sequences are LGHNA and YSLEER. The CDR3 length is 13 residues. Trimming removed 3 bases from V and 9 bases from J, with 14 bases in between. CDR3 sequence (DNA): TGCGCCAGCAGCCATTTAGACAGTGGCCCCCAGTACTTC. Translating it yields CASSHLDSGPQYF.

V is TRBV6-5 and J is TRBJ1-1, with a possible D match to TRBD1 (5 bases). Germline CDR1 is MNHEY and CDR2 is SVGAGI. This CDR3 is built from 15 residues. Trimming took off 2 bases at V and 2 bases at J, with 12 bases between the two ends. The DNA for the CDR3 is TGTGCCAGCAGTTACCGTGTGGACACCAACACTGAAGCTTTCTTT. Protein product: CASSYRVDTNTEAFF.

The chain is built from TRBV4-1 and TRBJ2-1; TRBD2 aligns across 10 bases. The V segment lost 3 bases and the J segment 6 bases; nucleotides outside the gene matches: 23. Germline CDR1 is MGHRA and CDR2 is YSYEKL. The CDR3 loop spans 21 amino acids. CDR3 in amino acids: CASSQGPRTSGRNFISNEQFF. In nucleotides, the CDR3 is TGCGCCAGCAGCCAGGGGCCCCGGACTAGCGGAAGGAATTTCATCAGCAATGAGCAGTTCTTC.

The rearrangement uses TRBV5-4 and TRBJ1-2; TRBD1 matches 7 bases. Germline CDR1 reads SGHNT; CDR2 reads YYREEE (reference sequence). The CDR3 contains 13 residues. Trimming at V came to 4 bases and at J to 8 bases, leaving 8 bases not matched to a gene. The CDR3 is CASSTGTEFGYTF. The CDR3 DNA sequence: TGTGCCAGCAGCACCGGGACAGAATTCGGCTACACCTTC.

This clonotype was observed a few times. The rearrangement uses TRBV14 and TRBJ2-5, with D possibly TRBD2 on 5 matching bases. V lost 5 bases and J 0 bases, leaving 10 bases between the germline ends. The V gene's germline CDR1 is SGHDN and CDR2 FVKESK. This CDR3 comprises 14 residues. CDR3 in amino acids: CASSGLMYQETQYF. As DNA, the CDR3 is TGTGCCAGCAGCGGACTGATGTACCAAGAGACCCAGTACTTC. Combining the CDR3 with reference TRBV14 and TRBJ2-5 gives the whole variable domain EAGVTQFPSHSVIEKGQTVTLRCDPISGHDNLYWYRRVMGKEIKFLLHFVKESKQDESGMPNNRFLAERTGGTYSTLKVQPAELEDSGVYFCASSGLMYQETQYFGPGTRLLVL.

This clonotype was seen repeatedly, ten times or more. The chain combines TRBV29-1 with TRBJ2-1; weak D call: TRBD2 (6 bases). Trimming took 4 bases from V and 4 from J, leaving 14 bases between them. The CDR3 has 14 residues. CDR1 and CDR2 from the germline V gene are SQVTM and ANQGSEA. Written as DNA, the CDR3 is TGCAGCGTTGTGGCCGGGAGCAGTTACAATGAGCAGTTCTTC. Its translation: CSVVAGSSYNEQFF.

This clonotype was picked up many times. J is TRBJ1-3 and V is TRBV4-3; D not certain. The germline V gene has CDR1 LGHNA and CDR2 YSLEER. CDR3 length: 14 residues. Trimming cost V 0 bases and J 4 bases, with 7 bases left between them. DNA for the CDR3: TGCGCCAGCAGCCAAGATGGTTTCGGAAACACCATATATTTT. Translating it yields CASSQDGFGNTIYF.

For this clonotype: Its ends do not fully match the called genes, so a read error is possible. V usage is TRBV5-1 and J usage is TRBJ1-2; D may be TRBD1 (6 bases). Germline V gene lookup returns CDR1 SGHRS and CDR2 YFSETQ. CDR3 size: 13 residues. CDR3 sequence reads: CASSWRRGGLVDF. The DNA for the CDR3 is TGCGCCAGCAGCTGGAGGCGGGGGGGGCTCGTAGACTTC. The whole variable domain, filled in from reference TRBV5-1 and TRBJ1-2, reads KAGVTQTPRYLIKTRGQQVTLSCSPISGHRSVSWYQQTPGQGLQFLFEYFSETQRNKGNFPGRFSGRQFSNSRSEMNVSTLELGDSALYLCASSWRRGGLVDFGSGTRLTVV.

This clonotype appeared a few times. The chain combines TRBV5-6 with TRBJ1-1; D uncertain. Between the trimmed V and J ends, which lost 1 base and 4 bases, there was a span of 14 bases. CDR1 is SGHDT, CDR2 YYEEEE, per germline. This CDR3 contains 15 residues. The CDR3: CASSLFWAEATEAFF. The CDR3 DNA is TGTGCCAGCAGCTTGTTCTGGGCGGAGGCCACTGAAGCTTTCTTT.

The chain couples TRBV5-4 to TRBJ2-5; 8 bases fit TRBD2. V lost 3 bases and J lost 4; bases outside the gene matches: 5. CDR1 and CDR2 from the germline V gene are SGHNT and YYREEE (reference sequence). The CDR3 sequence is 14 residues long. The CDR3 spells CASSSGTSRETQYF. The CDR3 DNA reads as TGTGCCAGCAGCTCCGGGACTAGTAGAGAGACCCAGTACTTC. The full variable domain, completed using reference TRBV5-4 and TRBJ2-5, is ETGVTQSPTHLIKTRGQQVTLRCSSQSGHNTVSWYQQALGQGPQFIFQYYREEENGRGNFPPRFSGLQFPNYSSELNVNALELDDSALYLCASSSGTSRETQYFGPGTRLLVL.

The V gene is TRBV30, the J gene TRBJ2-3; no reliable D call. Germline assignment: CDR1 GTSNPN and CDR2 SVGIG (reference sequence). V was pared by 6 bases and J by 2 bases, with 18 bases between. The CDR3 has 15 amino acids. CDR3 DNA sequence: TGTGCCTGTGCCTCCGGGCCCCTCCTCACAGATACGCAGTATTTT. Translation gives CACASGPLLTDTQYF.

This clonotype has more than one count but fewer than ten. The chain couples TRBV20-1 to TRBJ1-4; maybe TRBD1 (5 bases). CDR3 length equals 14 residues. V shed 3 bases and J shed 7 bases, with 15 bases lying between them. Looked up from germline, CDR1 is DFQATT and CDR2 is SNEGSKA (reference sequence). The CDR3 sequence is CSASVGTWGEKLFF. CDR3 nucleotide sequence: TGCAGTGCTAGTGTAGGGACTTGGGGTGAAAAACTGTTTTTT.

This clonotype was seen a few times. The chain couples TRBV28 to TRBJ2-1, with TRBD2 matching over 7 bases. The CDR3 contains 15 residues. In germline, CDR1 is MDHEN, CDR2 SYDVKM. Trimming removed 4 bases from V and 4 bases from J; junction bases left unmatched: 7. The CDR3 coding sequence is TGTGCCAGCAGTTGGGGCGGGAGTCCTTACAATGAGCAGTTCTTC. Translation: CASSWGGSPYNEQFF.

This clonotype has a handful of counts. The rearrangement joins TRBV20-1 to TRBJ1-2; 10 positions agree with TRBD1. Trimming cost V 7 bases and J 5 bases; bases outside gene matches: 7. The CDR3 covers 13 residues. Germline CDR1 reads DFQATT; CDR2 reads SNEGSKA (reference sequence). DNA for the CDR3: TGCAGTGAAACGGACAGGGGGTCTTATGGCTACACCTTC. Protein: CSETDRGSYGYTF.